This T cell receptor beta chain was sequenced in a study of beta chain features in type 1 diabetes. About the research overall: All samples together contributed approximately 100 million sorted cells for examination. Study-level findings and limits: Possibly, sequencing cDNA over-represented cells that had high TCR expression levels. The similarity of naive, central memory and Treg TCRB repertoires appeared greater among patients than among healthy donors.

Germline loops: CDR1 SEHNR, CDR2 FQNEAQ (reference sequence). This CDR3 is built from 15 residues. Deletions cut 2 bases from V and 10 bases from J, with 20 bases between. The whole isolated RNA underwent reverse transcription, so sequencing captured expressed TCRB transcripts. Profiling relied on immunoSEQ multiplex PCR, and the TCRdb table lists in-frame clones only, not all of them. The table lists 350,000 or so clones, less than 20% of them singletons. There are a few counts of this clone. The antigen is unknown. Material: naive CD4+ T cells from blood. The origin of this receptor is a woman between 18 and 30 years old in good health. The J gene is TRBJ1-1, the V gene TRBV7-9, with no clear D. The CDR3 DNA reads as TGTGCCAGCAGCTTAAGCGGGATGAGGGCCAGAATAGCTTTCTTT. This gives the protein CASSLSGMRARIAFF. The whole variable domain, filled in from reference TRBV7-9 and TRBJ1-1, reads DTGVSQNPRHKITKRGQNVTFRCDPISEHNRLYWYRQTLGQGPEFLTYFQNEAQLEKSRLLSDRFSAERPKGSFSTLEIQRTEQGDSAMYLCASSLSGMRARIAFFGQGTRLTVV.